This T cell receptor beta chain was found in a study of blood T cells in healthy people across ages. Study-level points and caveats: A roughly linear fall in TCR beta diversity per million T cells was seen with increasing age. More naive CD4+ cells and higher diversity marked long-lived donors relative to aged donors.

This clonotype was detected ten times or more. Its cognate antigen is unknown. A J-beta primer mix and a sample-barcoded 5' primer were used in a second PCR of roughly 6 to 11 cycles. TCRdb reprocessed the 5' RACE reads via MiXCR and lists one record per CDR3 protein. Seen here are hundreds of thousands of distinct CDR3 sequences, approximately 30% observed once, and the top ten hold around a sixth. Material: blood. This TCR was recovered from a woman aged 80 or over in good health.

CDR3 residues: CSASDQSETQYF. The CDR3, as DNA: TGCAGTGCTAGTGATCAATCGGAGACCCAGTACTTC. V usage is TRBV20-1 and J usage is TRBJ2-5; D remains unclear. The V gene's germline CDR1 is DFQATT and CDR2 SNEGSKA (reference sequence). V lost 3 bases and J 5 bases, leaving 10 bases between the germline ends. The CDR3 loop spans 12 amino acids.